This entry features one T cell receptor beta chain sequence. Its antigen is unidentified. Sequencing used immunoSEQ multiplex PCR; TCRdb keeps in-frame clones, though not all of them. Of about 36,000 clones in the sample, 80% to 90% were seen once. Germline CDR1 SNHLY, CDR2 FYNNEI. V lost 7 bases and J 6 bases, leaving 13 bases between the germline ends. The CDR3 contains 13 residues. The time point was: week 5, during vaccination. Each vaccine dose was 300 ug of mutant IDH1 20-mer peptide, with topical imiquimod. The study enrolled donors with new WHO grade 3 or 4 IDH1-mutant, ATRX-lost astrocytomas. The sample originates from a study of a mutant IDH1 vaccine in newly diagnosed glioma. For the study at large: Patients had eight vaccinations, in weeks 1, 3, 5, 7, 11, 15, 19 and 23. Treated individuals were roughly 62% male and about 40% female, averaging approximately 40 years of age.

The source is a middle-aged man with glioma. The chain couples TRBV2 to TRBJ2-1; no definite D call. Sequences were derived from PBMCs, sampled from a glioma patient whose treatment included an IDH1 peptide vaccine. CDR3 in amino acids: CASKVGPPNEQFF. CDR3 nucleotide sequence: TGTGCCAGCAAAGTCGGGCCCCCCAATGAGCAGTTCTTC.